These 21 T cell receptor beta chains originate from one sample sequenced in a study of long-term antiretroviral therapy in people with HIV (dated by TCRdb to between 2021 and 2023). Sequencing of the TRB variable region was done with the immunoSEQ hsTCRB v3.0 assay at survey level resolution. TCRdb holds this immuneACCESS table with in-frame rearrangements only. Some clones are missing; in checked studies, unresolved V genes explain under half, and the rest has no known cause. The sample records approximately 20,000 clones, about 85% of which are singletons. The ten most abundant clones make up less than 15% of the sample. The specimen was unsorted PBMCs, collected 1.6 years after starting antiretroviral therapy. The receptors stem from a man aged 35 to 55 with HIV.

The V call is TRBV30, the J call TRBJ1-6; 8 bases match TRBD1. The junction had 4 bases not matched to a gene; V was cut back by 5 bases and J by 7 bases. Germline V gene data show CDR1 as GTSNPN and CDR2 as SVGIG (reference sequence). The CDR3 consists of 13 residues. The CDR3 DNA reads as TGTGCCTGGGGGGACAGGTGGAATTCACCCCTCCACTTT. Its protein product is CAWGDRWNSPLHF. Using reference TRBV30 and TRBJ1-6 for the parts outside the CDR3, the full variable domain is SQTIHQWPATLVQPVGSPLSLECTVEGTSNPNLYWYRQAAGRGLQLLFYSVGIGQISSEVPQNLSASRPQDRQFILSSKKLLLSDSGFYLCAWGDRWNSPLHFGNGTRLTVT.

This clone is medium-sized (0.01 to 0.1%). The V and J genes are TRBV9 and TRBJ1-1; TRBD1 matches 10 bases. After removal of 3 bases from V and 6 bases from J, the junction contained 8 bases not matched to a gene. CDR1 and CDR2 (germline): SGDLS, YYNGEE. The CDR3 is 15 residues long. CDR3 loop: CASSGDMGTGAEAFF. CDR3 in DNA: TGTGCCAGCAGCGGGGATATGGGGACAGGGGCTGAAGCTTTCTTT.

This clone was seen once. This rearrangement joins TRBV2 to TRBJ2-5; D perhaps matches TRBD1 (6 bases). V dropped 3 bases and J dropped 7 bases, with 18 bases sitting between them. In germline, CDR1 is SNHLY, CDR2 FYNNEI. The CDR3 runs 15 residues. CDR3 sequence: CASSDIQGKSGTQYF. The CDR3 nucleotides are TGTGCCAGCAGTGATATCCAGGGGAAATCGGGGACCCAGTACTTC.

The chain carries TRBV6-1 and TRBJ2-7, with TRBD1 matching 7 bases. The V and J ends lost 0 bases and 0 bases, in that order; junction bases with no gene match: 2. There are 15 residues in the CDR3. Germline V lookup: CDR1 MNHNS, CDR2 SASEGT. The CDR3 spells CASSEARGSSYEQYF. The DNA of the CDR3 is TGTGCCAGCAGTGAAGCCAGGGGGAGCTCCTACGAGCAGTACTTC.

The genes are TRBV4-1 and TRBJ1-3; the D is unclear. Trimming removed 3 bases from V and 0 bases from J, with 24 bases in between. The CDR3 runs to 20 residues. Germline lookup yields CDR1 MGHRA and CDR2 YSYEKL. The CDR3, as DNA: TGCGCCAGCAGCCAGGGCATCCTGCGCCGGTCGCTCAGCTCTGGAAACACCATATATTTT. Protein sequence: CASSQGILRRSLSSGNTIYF.

J is TRBJ2-5 and V is TRBV9; D may be TRBD2 (6 bases). V lost 3 bases and J 3 bases, leaving 15 bases between the germline ends. The germline V gene encodes CDR1 SGDLS and CDR2 YYNGEE. CDR3 length: 15 residues. The CDR3 DNA reads TGTGCCAGCAGCGGGGGAGCGGGCAGAGAAGAGACCCAGTACTTC. Translating gives CASSGGAGREETQYF.

The rearrangement joins TRBV7-9 to TRBJ2-7; D may be TRBD1 (6 bases). The V and J ends lost 3 bases and 3 bases respectively, with 12 bases between them. CDR1 and CDR2 (germline): SEHNR, FQNEAQ (reference sequence). The CDR3 has 14 amino acids. The CDR3 spells CASSFGTSFYEQYF. For the CDR3, the DNA is TGTGCCAGCAGCTTTGGGACATCCTTCTACGAGCAGTACTTC. The full variable domain, rest sourced from reference TRBV7-9 and TRBJ2-7, is DTGVSQNPRHKITKRGQNVTFRCDPISEHNRLYWYRQTLGQGPEFLTYFQNEAQLEKSRLLSDRFSAERPKGSFSTLEIQRTEQGDSAMYLCASSFGTSFYEQYFGPGTRLTVT.

Only a few counts were recorded for this clone. The chain combines TRBV19 with TRBJ1-5, with a possible D match to TRBD1 (5 bases). The germline CDR1 and CDR2 sequences are LNHDA and SQIVND (reference sequence). This CDR3 contains 17 residues. V was pared by 5 bases and J by 0 bases, with 17 bases between. CDR3 coding DNA: TGTGCCAGTAGTCTGTCCCACCGGGACGTTAGCAATCAGCCCCAGCATTTT. This codes for CASSLSHRDVSNQPQHF. Full variable domain (rest looked up from reference TRBV19 and TRBJ1-5): DGGITQSPKYLFRKEGQNVTLSCEQNLNHDAMYWYRQDPGQGLRLIYYSQIVNDFQKGDIAEGYSVSREKKESFPLTVTSAQKNPTAFYLCASSLSHRDVSNQPQHFGDGTRLSIL.

The chain couples TRBV11-2 to TRBJ2-3; unclear D gene. The length of the CDR3 is 12 residues. Germline V gene data show CDR1 as SGHAT and CDR2 as FQNNGV. With 0 bases removed from V and 11 bases from J, the gap between germline ends came to 9 bases. This CDR3 reads CASSLDRPRQYF. CDR3 bases: TGTGCCAGCAGCTTAGATAGGCCCCGGCAGTATTTT.

The chain carries TRBV5-1 and TRBJ2-5; D gene ambiguous. Germline CDR1 is SGHRS and CDR2 is YFSETQ. V dropped 7 bases and J dropped 5 bases, with 15 bases sitting between them. The length of the CDR3 is 13 residues. The CDR3 reads CASLKEPGETQYF. CDR3 coding DNA: TGCGCCAGCCTCAAAGAGCCGGGCGAGACCCAGTACTTC.

A single count supports this clone. The V call is TRBV11-2, the J call TRBJ1-3, with D uncertain. Looked up from germline, CDR1 is SGHAT and CDR2 is FQNNGV. This CDR3 comprises 12 residues. V was shortened by 5 bases and J by 8 bases, with 10 bases between the two germline ends. This CDR3 is CASSAPGHTIYF. The CDR3 nucleotides read TGTGCCAGCAGCGCGCCGGGTCACACCATATATTTT.

The chain couples TRBV4-1 to TRBJ2-2; D is undetermined. The germline gives CDR1 MGHRA, CDR2 YSYEKL. The CDR3 runs to 17 residues. Trimming removed 3 bases at V and 7 bases at J, with 21 bases between. The CDR3 DNA is TGCGCCAGCAGCCAGGGCAGGCCCGGGTTTGGAAACGGGGAGCTGTTTTTT. It encodes CASSQGRPGFGNGELFF.

The DNA of the CDR3 is TGTGCCAGTAGTCCAGTGACAGGGCCCAATCAGCCCCAGCATTTT. Residues: CASSPVTGPNQPQHF. V and J are TRBV19 and TRBJ1-5; 7 bases fit TRBD1. The CDR3 consists of 15 residues. Germline loops: CDR1 LNHDA, CDR2 SQIVND (reference sequence). V lost 5 bases to trimming and J lost 3 bases; unmatched junction nucleotides: 7.

V is TRBV6-6 and J is TRBJ1-4; 9 positions agree with TRBD1. V gave up 5 bases and J gave up 7 bases; unmatched junction bases: 8. Per germline, CDR1 MNHNY and CDR2 SVGAGI (reference sequence). The CDR3 is 15 residues long. CDR3 amino acids: CASSDTGTGLEKLFF. The CDR3 region has the DNA TGTGCCAGCAGTGATACCGGGACAGGGCTTGAAAAACTGTTTTTT.

This chain joins TRBV9 and TRBJ1-4; D uncertain. Between the trimmed V and J ends, which lost 4 bases and 10 bases, there was a span of 14 bases. CDR3 length: 13 residues. Germline-derived CDR1 and CDR2 are SGDLS and YYNGEE. The CDR3 region is CASSQDPAGKLFF. CDR3 sequence (DNA): TGTGCCAGCAGCCAAGATCCGGCCGGAAAACTGTTTTTT. The variable domain in full, with the rest retrieved from reference TRBV9 and TRBJ1-4, is DSGVTQTPKHLITATGQRVTLRCSPRSGDLSVYWYQQSLDQGLQFLIQYYNGEERAKGNILERFSAQQFPDLHSELNLSSLELGDSALYFCASSQDPAGKLFFGSGTQLSVL.

The chain uses TRBV5-1 and TRBJ2-3; 12 bases align to TRBD2. This CDR3 has 16 residues. Germline-derived CDR1 and CDR2 are SGHRS and YFSETQ. The junction had 6 bases not matched to a gene; V was cut back by 0 bases and J by 7 bases. CDR3 coding DNA: TGCGCCAGCAGCTTGGGAGGACTAGCGGGGTCGAATACGCAGTATTTT. This encodes CASSLGGLAGSNTQYF.

The chain is built from TRBV10-1 and TRBJ2-7, with 10 nucleotides matching TRBD2. Germline lookup yields CDR1 WNHNN and CDR2 SYGVQD (reference sequence). J was trimmed by 3 bases and V by 3 bases; bases with no gene match: 5. The CDR3 consists of 15 residues. As DNA, the CDR3 is TGCGCCAGCAGTGAAGGTTCTAGCGGGGGCTACGAGCAGTACTTC. It encodes CASSEGSSGGYEQYF.

The chain uses TRBV5-5 and TRBJ2-2; possibly TRBD1 or TRBD2 for D (5 bases each). The germline V gene encodes CDR1 SGHKS and CDR2 YYEKEE (reference sequence). Trimming left V 4 bases short and J 6 bases short, with 19 bases between. This CDR3 comprises 16 residues. CDR3 residues: CASSGRLGRSAGELFF. The CDR3 DNA is TGTGCCAGCAGCGGACGCCTGGGACGCTCGGCCGGGGAGCTGTTTTTT.

This clone was seen only a few times. This chain links TRBV11-3 with TRBJ2-1; D is uncertain. The CDR3 runs 17 residues. In germline, CDR1 is SGHNT, CDR2 YENEEA. The V gene lost 5 bases and the J gene lost 4 bases, with 21 bases spanning the gap. The DNA for the CDR3 is TGTGCCAGCAGCACACGAAGAGGTGGGCAAAGATACAATGAGCAGTTCTTC. This sequence encodes CASSTRRGGQRYNEQFF.

This clone was seen only a few times. V is TRBV19 and J is TRBJ1-1; D remains unclear. Between the trimmed V and J ends, which lost 10 bases and 3 bases, there was a span of 15 bases. Germline V gene lookup returns CDR1 LNHDA and CDR2 SQIVND (reference sequence). This CDR3 region has 13 residues. The CDR3 DNA is TGTGCCACTGGCTCGGAGGCTGACACTGAAGCTTTCTTT. Translated, it gives CATGSEADTEAFF.

The rearrangement joins TRBV6-1 to TRBJ1-6, with 9 bases aligning to TRBD1. Germline values: CDR1 MNHNS, CDR2 SASEGT. This CDR3 contains 15 residues. The V and J ends lost 3 bases and 6 bases, in that order; junction bases with no gene match: 3. The CDR3 DNA reads as TGTGCCAGCAGTGACCGACAGGGGGGTAATTCACCCCTCCACTTT. Translating it yields CASSDRQGGNSPLHF.